This T cell receptor (beta chain) was retrieved from a study of blood T cell repertoires in COVID-19. Germline CDR1 SGHNT, CDR2 YYREEE (reference sequence). V was trimmed by 4 bases and J by 9 bases, leaving 23 bases between them. The CDR3 is 17 residues long. TCRdb keeps only in-frame clones here, not all; method: immunoSEQ multiplex PCR. This table holds about 58,000 clones, approximately 91% found once. Specimen: peripheral blood. This chain connects TRBV5-4 to TRBJ1-6; possible D gene TRBD1, 6 bases. This receptor was obtained from a woman aged 55-70 years with active COVID-19. CDR3 DNA: TGTGCCAGCAGCGTCGGGGGGGCCACAGATGGGTCTTCACCCCTCCACTTT. Protein product: CASSVGGATDGSSPLHF.